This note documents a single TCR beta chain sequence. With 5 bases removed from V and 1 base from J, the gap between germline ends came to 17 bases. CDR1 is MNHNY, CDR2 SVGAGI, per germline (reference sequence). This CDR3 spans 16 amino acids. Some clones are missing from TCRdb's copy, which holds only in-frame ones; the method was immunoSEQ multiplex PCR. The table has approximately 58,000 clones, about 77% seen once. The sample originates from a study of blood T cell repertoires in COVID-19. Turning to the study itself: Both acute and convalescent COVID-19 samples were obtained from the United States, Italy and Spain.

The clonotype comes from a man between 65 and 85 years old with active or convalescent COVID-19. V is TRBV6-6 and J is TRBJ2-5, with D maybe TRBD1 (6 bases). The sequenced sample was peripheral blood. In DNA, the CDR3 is TGTGCCAGCAGTCCTTGGACAGAGACCTTCCAAGAGACCCAGTACTTC. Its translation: CASSPWTETFQETQYF.